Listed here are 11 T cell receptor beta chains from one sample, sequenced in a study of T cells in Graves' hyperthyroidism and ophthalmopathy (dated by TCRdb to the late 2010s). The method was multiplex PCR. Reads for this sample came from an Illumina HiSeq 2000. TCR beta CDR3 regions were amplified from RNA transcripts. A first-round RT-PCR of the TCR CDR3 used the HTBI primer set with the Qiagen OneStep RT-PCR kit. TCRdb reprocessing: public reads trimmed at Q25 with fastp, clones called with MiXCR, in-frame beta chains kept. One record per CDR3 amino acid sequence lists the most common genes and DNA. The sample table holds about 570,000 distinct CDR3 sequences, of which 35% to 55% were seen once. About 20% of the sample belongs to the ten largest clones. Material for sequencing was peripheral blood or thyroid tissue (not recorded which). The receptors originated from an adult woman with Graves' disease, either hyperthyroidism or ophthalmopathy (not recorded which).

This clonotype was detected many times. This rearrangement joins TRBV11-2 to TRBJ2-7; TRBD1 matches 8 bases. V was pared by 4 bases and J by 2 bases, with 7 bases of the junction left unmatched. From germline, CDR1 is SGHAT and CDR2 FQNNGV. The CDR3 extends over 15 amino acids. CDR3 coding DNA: TGTGCCAGCAGCTCCCGAGGACAGGGACCCTACGAGCAGTACTTC. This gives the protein CASSSRGQGPYEQYF.

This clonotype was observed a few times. CDR3 residues: CASSLVFFWGAFWSPLHF. The DNA for the CDR3 is TGTGCCAGCAGCTTAGTGTTCTTTTGGGGGGCGTTTTGGTCACCCCTCCACTTT. The rearrangement joins TRBV11-2 to TRBJ1-6; the D gene is possibly TRBD1 (6 bases). The V gene lost 1 base and the J gene lost 10 bases, with 23 bases spanning the gap. The CDR3 length is 18 residues. Germline V CDR1 and CDR2: SGHAT, FQNNGV.

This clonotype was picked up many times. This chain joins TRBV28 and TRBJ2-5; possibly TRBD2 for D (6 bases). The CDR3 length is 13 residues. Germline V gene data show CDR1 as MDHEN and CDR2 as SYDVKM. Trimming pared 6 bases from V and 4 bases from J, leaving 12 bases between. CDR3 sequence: CASRLRGRETQYF. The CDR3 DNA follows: TGTGCCAGCAGGCTCCGGGGGAGAGAGACCCAGTACTTC.

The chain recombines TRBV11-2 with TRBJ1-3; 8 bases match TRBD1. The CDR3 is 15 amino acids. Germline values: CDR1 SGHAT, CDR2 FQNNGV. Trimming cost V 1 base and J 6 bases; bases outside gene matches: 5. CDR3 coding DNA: TGTGCCAGCAGCTTAGCAGCAGGGGGCTTAAACACCATATATTTT. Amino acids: CASSLAAGGLNTIYF.

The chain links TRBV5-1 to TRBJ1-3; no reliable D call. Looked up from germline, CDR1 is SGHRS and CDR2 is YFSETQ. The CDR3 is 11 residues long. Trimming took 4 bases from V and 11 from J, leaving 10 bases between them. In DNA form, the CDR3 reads TGCGCCAGCAGCCTGGACTTTTCCATATATTTT. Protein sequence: CASSLDFSIYF.

For the CDR3, the DNA is TGTGCCAGCAGTACTAGAAACACCATATATTTT. As protein: CASSTRNTIYF. This chain uses TRBV2 with TRBJ1-3; D ambiguous. Germline assignment: CDR1 SNHLY and CDR2 FYNNEI. Trimming removed 5 bases from V and 5 bases from J, with 4 bases in between. This CDR3 comprises 11 residues.

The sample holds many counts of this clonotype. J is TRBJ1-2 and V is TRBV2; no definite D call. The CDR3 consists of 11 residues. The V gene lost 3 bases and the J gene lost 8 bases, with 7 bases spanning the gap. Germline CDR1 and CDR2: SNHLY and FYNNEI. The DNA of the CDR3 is TGTGCCAGCAGTGATAAGAGGGGCTACACCTTC. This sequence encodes CASSDKRGYTF.

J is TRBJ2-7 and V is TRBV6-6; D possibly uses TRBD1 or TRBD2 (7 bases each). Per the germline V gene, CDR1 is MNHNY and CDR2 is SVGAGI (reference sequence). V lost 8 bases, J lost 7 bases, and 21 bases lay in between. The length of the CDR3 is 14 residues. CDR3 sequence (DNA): TGTGCCAGCGGGGACAGCGCTCGGACTAGGGAGCAGTACTTC. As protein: CASGDSARTREQYF.

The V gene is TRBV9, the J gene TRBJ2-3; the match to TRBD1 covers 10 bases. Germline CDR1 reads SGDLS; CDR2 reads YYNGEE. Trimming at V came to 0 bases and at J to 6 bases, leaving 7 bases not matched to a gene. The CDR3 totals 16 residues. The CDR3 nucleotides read TGTGCCAGCAGCGTAGGAGGACAGGGGGTAACTGATACGCAGTATTTT. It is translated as CASSVGGQGVTDTQYF.

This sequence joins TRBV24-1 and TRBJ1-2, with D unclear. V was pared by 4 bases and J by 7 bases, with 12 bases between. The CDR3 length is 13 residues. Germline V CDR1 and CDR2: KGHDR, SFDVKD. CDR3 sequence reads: CATSDGGRRGYTF. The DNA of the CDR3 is TGTGCCACCAGTGACGGAGGGCGTCGTGGCTACACCTTC.

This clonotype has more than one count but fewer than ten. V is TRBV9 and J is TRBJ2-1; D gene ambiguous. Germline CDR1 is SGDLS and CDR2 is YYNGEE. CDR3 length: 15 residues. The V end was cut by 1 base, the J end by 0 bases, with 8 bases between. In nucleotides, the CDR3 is TGTGCCAGCAGCGTATCGGGCAGCTCCTACAATGAGCAGTTCTTC. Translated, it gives CASSVSGSSYNEQFF.